The rows below give T cell receptor beta chains drawn from one sample of a study of blood T cell repertoires in COVID-19. The assay was immunoSEQ multiplex PCR, and TCRdb's table has in-frame clones only and misses some. Here the sample spans 70,000 or so clones, around 75% being singletons. Source material: peripheral blood. These receptor sequences come from a man aged 70-80 years with acute or convalescent COVID-19. CDR3s include the opening cysteine and the closing phenylalanine or tryptophan. A D gene is named only where the DNA matches it firmly. Some rows have no size entry. The others give once, few or many, or a class for an expanded clone.

>TRBV19|TRBJ1-5|TRBD1|few
TGTGCCAGTAGTACCCTGACAGGGATAGGGAATCAGCCCCAGCATTTT
CASSTLTGIGNQPQHF
>TRBV6-5|TRBJ1-2|.|.
TGTGCCAGCAGTTACTCGGCGTCGGGGAAGGGCTACACCTTC
CASSYSASGKGYTF
>TRBV10-3|TRBJ2-7|TRBD1|.
TGTGCCACCTGGGGACAGGGCTACCGCGAGCAGTACTTC
CATWGQGYREQYF
>TRBV29-1|TRBJ2-3|TRBD2|once
TGCAGCGTAGCTAGCGGATGGGCGGATACGCAGTATTTT
CSVASGWADTQYF
>TRBV3-1/TRBV3-2|TRBJ2-5|TRBD2|.
TGTGCCAGCAGCCGGGGAACTAGCGGGCGAGCCCAAGAGACCCAGTACTTC
CASSRGTSGRAQETQYF
>TRBV7-9|TRBJ1-6|.|.
TGTGCCAGCAGCACAGGGAATAATTCACCCCTCCACTTT
CASSTGNNSPLHF
>TRBV6-1|TRBJ2-1|TRBD1|.
TGTGCCAGCAGTGAAGCGGGACAGGGTACAGCGCCCTACAATGAGCAGTTCTTC
CASSEAGQGTAPYNEQFF
>TRBV25-1|TRBJ1-1|TRBD1|.
TGTGCCAGCAGTGGCCTCCGGGACAGGGGAACTGAAGCTTTCTTT
CASSGLRDRGTEAFF
>TRBV28|TRBJ2-1|TRBD2|.
TGTGCCAGCAGTTCCTCGGCTAGCGGGAGTTCTTACAATGAGCAGTTCTTC
CASSSSASGSSYNEQFF
>TRBV6-1|TRBJ2-1|TRBD2|.
TGTGCCAGCAGTGAATCTCTAGCGGGATTGCAGTTCTTC
CASSESLAGLQFF
>TRBV28|TRBJ2-7|.|few
TGTGCCAGCAGTAGTAGCGGTTACTACGAGCAGTACTTC
CASSSSGYYEQYF
>TRBV5-6|TRBJ1-6|.|once
TGTGCCAGCAGCTTGGGTGGGACAAGGGTCTATAATTCACCCCTCCACTTT
CASSLGGTRVYNSPLHF
>TRBV7-3|TRBJ2-5|TRBD2|.
TGTGCCAGCAGCTTATCGGGACTAGCGGGAGGAGAGACCCAGTACTTC
CASSLSGLAGGETQYF
>TRBV5-1|TRBJ1-6|.|.
TGCGCCAGCAGCTTGTATCCGAGCCTAATGCTTAGCTCCTATAATTCACCCCTCCACTTT
CASSLYPSLMLSSYNSPLHF
>TRBV10-3|TRBJ2-3|TRBD2|.
TGTGCCATCAAAGCGGGAGGTACAGATACGCAGTATTTT
CAIKAGGTDTQYF
>TRBV5-1|TRBJ1-4|.|.
TGCGCCAGCAGGACAGGCAACGTCAATGAAAAACTGTTTTTT
CASRTGNVNEKLFF
>TRBV24-1|TRBJ1-1|TRBD1|.
TGTGCCACCAGTGACTCGGACAGGGAAGCTTTCTTT
CATSDSDREAFF
>TRBV9|TRBJ1-1|.|few
TGTGCCAGCAGCCCCGGACAGAAGAGTGAAGCTTTCTTT
CASSPGQKSEAFF
>TRBV7-2|TRBJ1-5|TRBD1|.
TGTGCCAGCAGCTATGGACAGGGACAGGGAAGCAATCAGCCCCAGCATTTT
CASSYGQGQGSNQPQHF
>TRBV23-1|TRBJ2-7|.|.
TGCGCCAGCAGTCAATCGGTCACAGGGAGACGTAACTTC
CASSQSVTGRRNF
>TRBV3-1/TRBV3-2|TRBJ2-3|.|.
TGTGCCAGCAGCCAAGACAGTCTTACAACGCAGTATTTT
CASSQDSLTTQYF
>TRBV27|TRBJ1-6|TRBD1|.
TGTGCCAGCAGTTTATTGAGGGGGCGTAATTCACCCCTCCACTTT
CASSLLRGRNSPLHF
>TRBV7-8|TRBJ2-2|TRBD2|.
TGTGCCAGCAGCTTAGCGCGGGGCGGGAGAGGTGGGGAGCTGTTTTTT
CASSLARGGRGGELFF
>TRBV6-9|TRBJ1-6|.|.
TGTGCCAGCAGTTACACAGGGACGAATAATTCACCCCTCCACTTT
CASSYTGTNNSPLHF
>TRBV3-1/TRBV3-2|TRBJ2-3|TRBD2|.
TGTGCCAGCAGCCAAGCGCGAGCGGGGGGCACAGATACGCAGTATTTT
CASSQARAGGTDTQYF
>TRBV7-9|TRBJ2-5|.|.
TGTGCCAGCAGCCAACTAGGAGGAGAGACCCAGTACTTC
CASSQLGGETQYF
>TRBV11-2|TRBJ1-5|.|.
TGTGCCAGCAGCTTAGGGCAGGGAACGTTTCAGCCCCAGCATTTT
CASSLGQGTFQPQHF
>TRBV9|TRBJ2-7|TRBD1|.
TGTGCCAGCAGCGTCAACACAGGGGGCGGCCCTCCATCCTACGAGCAGTACTTC
CASSVNTGGGPPSYEQYF
>TRBV6-2/TRBV6-3|TRBJ2-1|TRBD2|.
TGTGCCAGCACCCCCCTACTAGCGTCTGAGGAGCAGTTCTTC
CASTPLLASEEQFF
>TRBV11-2|TRBJ2-2|TRBD2|.
TGTGCCAGCAGCGGGACTACCCGGAGCACCGGGGAGCTGTTTTTT
CASSGTTRSTGELFF
>TRBV25-1|TRBJ1-6|.|.
TGTGCCAGCAGTGAATATACCAGGGTGTCACCCCTCCACTTT
CASSEYTRVSPLHF
>TRBV12-3/TRBV12-4|TRBJ2-5|.|.
TGTGCCAGCAGTTTCGTGGGGGGGACCCAGTACTTC
CASSFVGGTQYF
>TRBV18|TRBJ2-7|TRBD2|.
TGTGCCAGCTCACTCCTGGGACTAGCGGGAGTGGGCGAGCAGTACTTC
CASSLLGLAGVGEQYF
>TRBV24-1|TRBJ1-5|TRBD1|.
TGTGCCACCAGTCGAGGACAGGGAGGAAAGGAGCCCCAGCATTTT
CATSRGQGGKEPQHF
>TRBV20-1|TRBJ2-2|.|.
TGCAGTGCTAGTCAGGTCGGCACCGGGGAGCTGTTTTTT
CSASQVGTGELFF
>TRBV6-5|TRBJ2-5|TRBD2|.
TGTGCCAGCAGGGTAGCGGGGGGGTACCAAGAGACCCAGTACTTC
CASRVAGGYQETQYF
>TRBV7-2|TRBJ2-1|.|.
TGTGCCAGCAGCTTCCGGTCTGAAGCGAATGAGCAGTTCTTC
CASSFRSEANEQFF
>TRBV7-2|TRBJ2-5|TRBD1|.
TGTGCCAGCAGCTTAGGCCGGACAGGGGGTTGGGAGACCCAGTACTTC
CASSLGRTGGWETQYF
>TRBV4-2|TRBJ2-2|.|.
TGTGCCAGCAGCCGGTGGGGAGATAGTAGAGTGTTGAGCACCGGGGAGCTGTTTTTT
CASSRWGDSRVLSTGELFF
>TRBV6-1|TRBJ1-5|TRBD1|.
TGTGCCAGCAGTGAACGAGGGGGCGGCAATCAGCCCCAGCATTTT
CASSERGGGNQPQHF
>TRBV28|TRBJ2-7|TRBD2|.
TGTGCCAGCAGTTTCCGAGCGGGAGGGCCCTACGAGCAGTACTTC
CASSFRAGGPYEQYF
>TRBV28|TRBJ1-4|TRBD1|.
TGTGCCAGCAGAAGCCAGGGGGCTACTAATGAAAAACTGTTTTTT
CASRSQGATNEKLFF
>TRBV27|TRBJ1-1|TRBD1|.
TGTGCCAGCTACTCGGGGACAGAGATGAACACTGAAGCTTTCTTT
CASYSGTEMNTEAFF
>TRBV5-1|TRBJ2-5|.|once
TGCGCCAGCAGCAACACACTAGGGCAAGAGACCCAGTACTTC
CASSNTLGQETQYF